The next 9 T cell receptor beta chains were all read from a single sample in a study of OX40 agonist ivuxolimab in advanced cancers. The table came from immunoSEQ multiplex PCR; TCRdb's copy has only in-frame clones and leaves some out. The data show about 70,000 clones, with roughly 80% seen just once and under 1.2% held by the top ten. This specimen consisted of CD4+ or CD8+ T cells sorted from blood, obtained in a trial of the OX40 agonist ivuxolimab. The receptors were gathered from an adult with an advanced solid tumor such as melanoma, head and neck, liver or kidney cancer.

This chain uses TRBV6-5 with TRBJ2-3; D remains unclear. Germline CDR1 is MNHEY and CDR2 is SVGAGI. This CDR3 contains 15 residues. The germline V and J ends were trimmed by 2 bases and 0 bases, with 9 bases remaining between them. The CDR3 reads CASSYGQASTDTQYF. The DNA for the CDR3 is TGTGCCAGCAGTTACGGGCAGGCTAGCACAGATACGCAGTATTTT.

The chain's CDR3 is CASSLGTGNGGGEQFF. As DNA, the CDR3 is TGTGCCAGCAGCTTAGGGACAGGGAATGGTGGAGGGGAGCAGTTCTTC. The rearrangement links TRBV7-7 to TRBJ2-1, with 8 bases that match TRBD1. The J segment lost 10 bases and the V segment lost 1 base, leaving 12 bases of the junction unmatched. This CDR3 has 16 residues. In germline, CDR1 is SSHAT, CDR2 FNYEAQ (reference sequence).

The gene calls are TRBV6-5 and TRBJ1-5, with TRBD1 as a possible D gene (6 bases). With 0 bases removed from V and 7 bases from J, the gap between germline ends came to 7 bases. Germline loops: CDR1 MNHEY, CDR2 SVGAGI. CDR3 size: 13 residues. CDR3 bases: TGTGCCAGCAGTTACTCGAGGGGGCAGCCCCAGCATTTT. Amino acid sequence: CASSYSRGQPQHF.

The chain carries TRBV2 and TRBJ1-1; TRBD1 might be the D (6 bases). This CDR3 has 13 residues. V lost 8 bases and J 8 bases, leaving 18 bases between the germline ends. In germline, CDR1 is SNHLY, CDR2 FYNNEI. In nucleotides, the CDR3 is TGTGCCAGCTCTGACAGGTTTAACAGGGAAGCTTTCTTT. Encoded protein: CASSDRFNREAFF.

The V and J genes are TRBV6-5 and TRBJ1-3, with no clear D. The CDR3 totals 15 residues. The germline gives CDR1 MNHEY, CDR2 SVGAGI. The ends were cut back, 6 bases at V and 0 bases at J, with 12 bases in the middle. CDR3 nucleotide sequence: TGTGCCAGCAGGAAGGGAGGCAACTCTGGAAACACCATATATTTT. It specifies CASRKGGNSGNTIYF.

The chain is built from TRBV9 and TRBJ1-2, with D possibly TRBD1 on 6 matching bases. The germline V gene has CDR1 SGDLS and CDR2 YYNGEE. Trimming removed 4 bases at V and 3 bases at J, with 16 bases between. The CDR3 contains 15 residues. The CDR3 region is CASSPRGVGDYGYTF. The DNA of the CDR3 is TGTGCCAGCAGCCCCAGGGGTGTAGGTGACTATGGCTACACCTTC.

V is TRBV19 and J is TRBJ1-2; tentative D call: TRBD1 (6 bases). This CDR3 spans 15 amino acids. Germline values: CDR1 LNHDA, CDR2 SQIVND (reference sequence). The V and J ends lost 5 bases and 8 bases respectively, with 21 bases between them. The CDR3 region is CASSPRTEPFQGYTF. The CDR3 DNA follows: TGTGCCAGTAGTCCCCGGACAGAACCCTTCCAGGGCTACACCTTC.

This clone occurred many times. V is TRBV6-6 and J is TRBJ1-2; D unclear. The length of the CDR3 is 14 residues. Between the trimmed V and J ends, which lost 2 bases and 6 bases, there was a span of 13 bases. Per germline, CDR1 MNHNY and CDR2 SVGAGI (reference sequence). The CDR3 DNA reads as TGTGCCAGCAGTTACGACACTGGAAAGGATGGCTACACCTTC. Its protein product is CASSYDTGKDGYTF.

This clone has just a few counts. The V and J genes are TRBV15 and TRBJ1-1, with D possibly TRBD1 on 5 matching bases. Trimming took 1 base from V and 4 from J, leaving 7 bases between them. Germline-derived CDR1 and CDR2 are LNHNV and YYDKDF (reference sequence). There are 13 residues in the CDR3. The CDR3 nucleotides are TGTGCCACCAGCAGAGGGGGGAGCACTGAAGCTTTCTTT. Translation gives CATSRGGSTEAFF.